The 27 T cell receptor beta chains presented below share a single source sample, sequenced in a study of T cells after yellow fever vaccination. MiXCR, applied by TCRdb to the 5' RACE reads, yields one record per CDR3 protein. The data show 40,000 or so distinct CDR3 sequences, with 6.8% seen just once and approximately 15% held by the top ten. The starting material was CD8+ T cells not binding an NS4B(214-222) dextramer, sorted from PBMCs, obtained 45 days after the yellow fever booster vaccination. Receptors were obtained from a man under 40 who received the YFV17D yellow fever vaccine.

Many counts were recorded for this clonotype. The genes are TRBV13 and TRBJ2-7, with 9 nucleotides matching TRBD1. V shed 6 bases, J shed 4 bases, and the junction held 10 bases outside the gene matches. CDR3 size: 15 residues. Looked up from germline, CDR1 is PRHDT and CDR2 is FYEKMQ (reference sequence). CDR3 sequence reads: CASSKDRGASYEQYF. Written as DNA, the CDR3 is TGTGCCAGCAGTAAGGACAGGGGAGCTTCGTACGAGCAGTACTTC.

This clonotype was observed many times. The chain's CDR3 is CAISPVGSNQPQHF. The CDR3 DNA is TGTGCCATCAGTCCTGTGGGGAGCAATCAGCCCCAGCATTTT. The rearrangement links TRBV10-3 to TRBJ1-5; D gene uncertain. The germline V gene encodes CDR1 ENHRY and CDR2 SYGVKD. Trimming shortened V by 5 bases and J by 1 base, and 9 bases separated the two germline ends. This CDR3 has 14 amino acids.

This clonotype was observed many times. The chain links TRBV27 to TRBJ2-1; D possibly corresponds to TRBD1 (5 bases). The V gene's germline CDR1 is MNHEY and CDR2 SMNVEV (reference sequence). This CDR3 region has 13 residues. V lost 5 bases to trimming and J lost 8 bases, with 13 bases between them. The CDR3 bases are TGTGCCAGCAGTCCCCTTAGCAGGGATGAGCAGTTCTTC. Its translation: CASSPLSRDEQFF.

The sample holds many counts of this clonotype. This chain connects TRBV29-1 to TRBJ2-2, with 10 bases matching TRBD2. Germline CDR1 reads SQVTM; CDR2 reads ANQGSEA. This CDR3 is 16 amino acids long. J was trimmed by 0 bases and V by 6 bases; bases with no gene match: 7. DNA for the CDR3: TGCAGCGTCGCCCTAGCGGGAGACCCGAACACCGGGGAGCTGTTTTTT. Protein sequence: CSVALAGDPNTGELFF.

This clonotype was counted at least ten times. V is TRBV4-2 and J is TRBJ2-1; the D is unclear. This CDR3 is built from 12 residues. The ends were cut back, 1 base at V and 5 bases at J, with 3 bases in the middle. Germline V gene data show CDR1 as LGHNA and CDR2 as YNFKEQ. CDR3 in DNA: TGTGCCAGCAGCCAAGGGAACAATGAGCAGTTCTTC. Its protein is CASSQGNNEQFF.

As to this clonotype: A read error is possible here, since a much larger clone lies one base away. The missing conserved phenylalanine or tryptophan at the end of this CDR3 makes a read error likely. The gene calls are TRBV5-1 and TRBJ2-7, with unresolved D. Germline CDR1 reads SGHRS; CDR2 reads YFSETQ. The CDR3 is made up of 13 amino acids. The germline V and J ends were trimmed by 1 base and 3 bases, with 8 bases remaining between them. CDR3 coding DNA: TGCGCCAGCAGCTTGATAACAAACTACGAGCAGTACCTC. Translating it yields CASSLITNYEQYL.

This clonotype was found many times. J is TRBJ1-1 and V is TRBV28; D uncertain. Germline V CDR1 and CDR2: MDHEN, SYDVKM. Trimming removed 4 bases from V and 2 bases from J, with 14 bases in between. The CDR3 covers 15 residues. CDR3 sequence: CASSSPVGINTEAFF. The CDR3 DNA is TGTGCCAGCAGTTCCCCTGTGGGCATCAACACTGAAGCTTTCTTT. Using reference TRBV28 and TRBJ1-1 for the parts outside the CDR3, the full variable domain is DVKVTQSSRYLVKRTGEKVFLECVQDMDHENMFWYRQDPGLGLRLIYFSYDVKMKEKGDIPEGYSVSREKKERFSLILESASTNQTSMYLCASSSPVGINTEAFFGQGTRLTVV.

This clonotype occurred many times. This chain joins TRBV12-3 or TRBV12-4 and TRBJ1-1, with D possibly matching TRBD1 (5 bases). V was shortened by 7 bases and J by 2 bases, with 14 bases between the two germline ends. The CDR3 covers 14 residues. The CDR3 DNA reads TGTGCCAGCATTCGGGACGGACTTAACACTGAAGCTTTCTTT. Translated: CASIRDGLNTEAFF.

This clonotype was recorded at least ten times. The rearrangement uses TRBV5-5 and TRBJ2-1; D not certain. V lost 2 bases and J lost 8, with 11 bases in between. The CDR3 length is 13 residues. Germline V gene data show CDR1 as SGHKS and CDR2 as YYEKEE (reference sequence). DNA of the CDR3: TGTGCCAGCAGCTTACCGGGCACGGATGAGCAGTTCTTC. This codes for CASSLPGTDEQFF.

This clonotype appeared a few times. The V call is TRBV19, the J call TRBJ2-1; D is undetermined. Germline-derived CDR1 and CDR2 are LNHDA and SQIVND (reference sequence). The CDR3 is 13 residues long. V shed 5 bases and J shed 3 bases, with 8 bases lying between them. The CDR3 DNA sequence: TGTGCCAGTAGTGTGCGATACTACAATGAGCAGTTCTTC. Its protein is CASSVRYYNEQFF. Full variable domain (outside the CDR3, taken from reference TRBV19 and TRBJ2-1): DGGITQSPKYLFRKEGQNVTLSCEQNLNHDAMYWYRQDPGQGLRLIYYSQIVNDFQKGDIAEGYSVSREKKESFPLTVTSAQKNPTAFYLCASSVRYYNEQFFGPGTRLTVL.

In regard to this clonotype: This clone may be a read error of a much larger clone one base away. The chain has TRBV4-2 and TRBJ1-5, with no clear D. Germline V gives CDR1 LGHNA, CDR2 YNFKEQ. CDR3 length equals 14 residues. For the CDR3, the DNA is TGTACCAGCAGCCAATCAGGCGGTGATCAGCCCCAGCATTTT. It encodes CTSSQSGGDQPQHF.

This clonotype showed up many times. This chain joins TRBV5-1 and TRBJ2-2; 8 positions match TRBD1. The ends lost 6 bases at V and 3 bases at J; junction bases unmatched: 7. This CDR3 has 15 residues. Germline V CDR1 and CDR2: SGHRS, YFSETQ. CDR3 sequence reads: CASNSDRGYTGELFF. CDR3 bases: TGCGCCAGCAACTCCGACAGGGGATACACCGGGGAGCTGTTTTTT.

The table lists this clonotype with many counts. The CDR3 nucleotides are TGTGCCAGCAGATGGGGTCTAGCGGGGCGTAGCTCCTACAATGAGCAGTTCTTC. It is translated as CASRWGLAGRSSYNEQFF. The chain carries TRBV2 and TRBJ2-1, with 9 positions matching TRBD2. V shed 6 bases and J 0 bases; nucleotides not matched to a gene: 12. Germline V gives CDR1 SNHLY, CDR2 FYNNEI. CDR3 length equals 18 residues.

This clonotype has at least ten counts. The chain joins TRBV14 to TRBJ2-7, with D unresolved. The CDR3 is 13 residues long. Per germline, CDR1 SGHDN and CDR2 FVKESK. The germline V and J ends were trimmed by 6 bases and 0 bases, with 9 bases remaining between them. In nucleotides, the CDR3 is TGTGCCAGCAGGGCAGTTAGCTCCTACGAGCAGTACTTC. Translation: CASRAVSSYEQYF.

This clonotype was found many times. The CDR3 coding sequence is TGCAGCGTTGAAGCCGGGGGGAGTTGGTATGGCTACACCTTC. This translates into CSVEAGGSWYGYTF. J is TRBJ1-2 and V is TRBV29-1, with D perhaps TRBD1 (5 bases). This CDR3 spans 14 amino acids. From germline, CDR1 is SQVTM and CDR2 ANQGSEA. Trimming took off 1 base at V and 5 bases at J, with 14 bases between the two ends.

The CDR3 nucleotides read TGTGCCAGCAGTTACTCGACTCAGCCCGGGGAGCTGTTTTTT. It yields the protein CASSYSTQPGELFF. This chain connects TRBV6-5 to TRBJ2-2; D gene uncertain. Germline CDR1 reads MNHEY; CDR2 reads SVGAGI. Trimming pared 0 bases from V and 6 bases from J, leaving 8 bases between. This CDR3 region has 14 residues.

This clonotype has ten or more counts. This rearrangement joins TRBV30 to TRBJ1-2, with D possibly matching TRBD1 (6 bases). The CDR3 length is 12 residues. V gave up 6 bases and J gave up 6 bases, with 14 bases separating them. CDR1 GTSNPN and CDR2 SVGIG come from the germline V gene (reference sequence). The CDR3 DNA is TGTGCCTGTCTCAGGGGTCGTGATGGCTACACCTTC. Encoded protein: CACLRGRDGYTF.

Notes on this clonotype: A read error may account for a junction end that differs from germline. The V call is TRBV13, the J call TRBJ2-1, with D possibly being TRBD1 (5 bases). The CDR3 runs 15 residues. Germline V gene sequence: CDR1 PRHDT, CDR2 FYEKMQ (reference sequence). The CDR3 is CASSLGQGDYNEQFF. CDR3 DNA: TGTGCCAGCAGTTTAGGCCAGGGTGACTACAATGAGCAGTTCTTC.

V is TRBV20-1 and J is TRBJ2-3; D may match TRBD1 or TRBD2 (5 bases each). The V gene lost 0 bases and the J gene lost 2 bases, with 12 bases spanning the gap. Germline V lookup: CDR1 DFQATT, CDR2 SNEGSKA (reference sequence). This CDR3 comprises 15 residues. The CDR3 is CSARDPRGYTDTQYF. The CDR3 DNA is TGCAGTGCTAGAGACCCTCGGGGCTACACAGATACGCAGTATTTT.

This clonotype was seen at least ten times. The rearrangement uses TRBV6-5 and TRBJ2-7; 8 bases are a match to TRBD2. The CDR3 runs 13 residues. V gave up 2 bases and J gave up 6 bases; unmatched junction bases: 3. CDR1 MNHEY and CDR2 SVGAGI come from the germline V gene. Here the CDR3 reads CASSYVGGGEQYF. The CDR3 DNA reads TGTGCCAGCAGTTACGTCGGGGGGGGCGAGCAGTACTTC.

This rearrangement joins TRBV15 to TRBJ2-7; the D gene is possibly TRBD2 (5 bases). V lost 1 base, J lost 7 bases, and 20 bases lay in between. Germline V gives CDR1 LNHNV, CDR2 YYDKDF (reference sequence). This CDR3 comprises 16 residues. CDR3 DNA sequence: TGTGCCACCAGCAGAGGGAATAGCGACTACGGTGGAGAGCAGTACTTC. Protein sequence: CATSRGNSDYGGEQYF.

This clonotype was seen repeatedly, ten times or more. V gene TRBV7-3 combines with J gene TRBJ2-3; 10 nucleotides match TRBD2. The germline CDR1 and CDR2 sequences are SGHTA and FQGTGA. V shed 2 bases and J 3 bases; nucleotides not matched to a gene: 5. The CDR3 is 16 amino acids. The CDR3 is CASSLPLAGETDTQYF. CDR3 in DNA: TGTGCCAGCAGCTTACCCCTAGCGGGAGAAACAGATACGCAGTATTTT.

This clonotype was detected many times. The chain employs TRBV10-3 and TRBJ2-7; TRBD2 matches 8 bases. Germline V gene sequence: CDR1 ENHRY, CDR2 SYGVKD. This CDR3 is built from 18 residues. J was trimmed by 0 bases and V by 2 bases; bases with no gene match: 12. CDR3 sequence (DNA): TGTGCCATCAGTGAGGTAGGACTAGCCGATGACCGCTCCTACGAGCAGTACTTC. Translation: CAISEVGLADDRSYEQYF.

This clonotype has ten or more counts. CDR3 amino acids: CASRDRLPRGANVLTF. The CDR3 nucleotides read TGTGCCAGCAGAGACAGGCTCCCTAGGGGGGCCAACGTCCTGACTTTC. The V and J genes are TRBV12-3 or TRBV12-4 and TRBJ2-6; a possible D gene is TRBD1 (6 bases). The ends were cut back, 6 bases at V and 4 bases at J, with 16 bases in the middle. The CDR3 is 16 residues long.

This clonotype has a count of ten or more. V usage is TRBV13 and J usage is TRBJ2-1; 9 nucleotides align to TRBD2. Trimming cost V 3 bases and J 8 bases; bases outside gene matches: 11. Germline CDR1 reads PRHDT; CDR2 reads FYEKMQ (reference sequence). This CDR3 spans 16 amino acids. CDR3 sequence (DNA): TGTGCCAGCAGCTTCGCCGCGGGGGGGAGCCGCTATGAGCAGTTCTTC. Amino acid sequence: CASSFAAGGSRYEQFF.

This clonotype appeared many times. The chain employs TRBV4-3 and TRBJ2-1; no reliable D call. V gave up 4 bases and J gave up 6 bases, with 10 bases separating them. This CDR3 is 13 amino acids long. The germline gives CDR1 LGHNA, CDR2 YSLEER. The DNA for the CDR3 is TGCGCCAGCAGCCCCTACAACGCCAATGAGCAGTTCTTC. The encoded protein is CASSPYNANEQFF.

This clonotype was seen many times. The CDR3 DNA follows: TGTGCCAGCAGTTACTCTAGTTACAACAATGAGCAGTTCTTC. It specifies CASSYSSYNNEQFF. The chain recombines TRBV6-2 or TRBV6-3 with TRBJ2-1; D is uncertain. The CDR3 is 14 amino acids. Trimming stripped 0 bases from V and 5 bases from J, with 8 bases between. Germline V gene sequence: CDR1 MNHEY, CDR2 SVGEGT.